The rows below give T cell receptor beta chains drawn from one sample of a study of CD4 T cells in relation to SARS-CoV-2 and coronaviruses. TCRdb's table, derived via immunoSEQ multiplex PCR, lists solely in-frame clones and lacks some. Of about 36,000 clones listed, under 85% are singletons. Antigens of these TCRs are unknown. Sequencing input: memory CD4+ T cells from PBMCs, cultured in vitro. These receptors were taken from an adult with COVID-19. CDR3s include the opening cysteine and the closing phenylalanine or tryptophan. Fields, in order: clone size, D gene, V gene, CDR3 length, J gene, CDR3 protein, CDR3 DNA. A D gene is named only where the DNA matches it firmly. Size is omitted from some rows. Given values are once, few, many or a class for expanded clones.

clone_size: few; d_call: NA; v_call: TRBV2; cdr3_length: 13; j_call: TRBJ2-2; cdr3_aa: CASETENTGELFF; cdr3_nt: TGTGCCAGCGAGACAGAGAACACCGGGGAGCTGTTTTTT
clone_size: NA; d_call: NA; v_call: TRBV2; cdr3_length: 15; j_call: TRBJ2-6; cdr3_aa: CASSAATAGANVLTF; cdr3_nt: TGTGCCAGCAGTGCGGCGACAGCGGGGGCCAACGTCCTGACTTTC
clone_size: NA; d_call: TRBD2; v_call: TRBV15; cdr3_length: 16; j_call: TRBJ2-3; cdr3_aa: CATSRGAGARTDTQYF; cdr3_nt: TGTGCCACCAGCAGAGGGGCGGGAGCCCGCACAGATACGCAGTATTTT
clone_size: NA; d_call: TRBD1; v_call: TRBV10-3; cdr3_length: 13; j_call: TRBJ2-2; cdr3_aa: CAVTGESTGELFF; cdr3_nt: TGTGCCGTAACAGGGGAAAGCACCGGGGAGCTGTTTTTT
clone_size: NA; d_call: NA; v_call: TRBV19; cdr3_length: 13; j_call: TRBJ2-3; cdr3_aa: CASSISGTDTQYF; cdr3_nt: TGTGCCAGTAGTATATCGGGAACAGATACGCAGTATTTT
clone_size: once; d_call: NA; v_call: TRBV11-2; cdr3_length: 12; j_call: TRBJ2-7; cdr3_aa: CASSGTGVEQYF; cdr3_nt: TGTGCCAGCAGCGGCACAGGCGTCGAGCAGTACTTC
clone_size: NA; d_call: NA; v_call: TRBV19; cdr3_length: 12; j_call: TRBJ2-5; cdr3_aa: CASSIDRKTQYF; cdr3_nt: TGTGCCAGTAGTATAGATCGGAAGACCCAGTACTTC
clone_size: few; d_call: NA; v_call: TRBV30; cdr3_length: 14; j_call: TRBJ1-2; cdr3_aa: CAWSVRRAYYGYTF; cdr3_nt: TGTGCCTGGAGTGTACGCAGGGCCTACTATGGCTACACCTTC
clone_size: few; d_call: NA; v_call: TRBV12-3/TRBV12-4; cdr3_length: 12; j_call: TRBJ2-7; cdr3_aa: CATEINTCEQYF; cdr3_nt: TGTGCCACCGAGATTAATACCTGCGAGCAGTACTTC
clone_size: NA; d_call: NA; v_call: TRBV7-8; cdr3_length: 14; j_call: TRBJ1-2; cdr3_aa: CASSLQGFGYGYTF; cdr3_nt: TGTGCCAGCAGCCTACAGGGATTTGGCTATGGCTACACCTTC
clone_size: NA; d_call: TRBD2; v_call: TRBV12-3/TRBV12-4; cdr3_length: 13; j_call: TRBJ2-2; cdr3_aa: CASRGREAGELFF; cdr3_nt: TGTGCCAGCAGGGGCCGGGAGGCCGGGGAGCTGTTTTTT
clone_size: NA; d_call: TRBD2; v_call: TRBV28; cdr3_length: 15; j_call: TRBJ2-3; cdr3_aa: CASSPKREWPDTQYF; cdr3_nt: TGTGCCAGCAGCCCAAAGCGGGAGTGGCCAGATACGCAGTATTTT
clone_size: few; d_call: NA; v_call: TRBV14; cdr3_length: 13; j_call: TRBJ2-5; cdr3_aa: CASSHSTQGPQYF; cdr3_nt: TGTGCCAGCAGCCATTCCACCCAGGGTCCCCAGTACTTC
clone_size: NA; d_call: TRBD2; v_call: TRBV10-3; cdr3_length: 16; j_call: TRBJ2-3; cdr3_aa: CAISTGPSGSTDTQYF; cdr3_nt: TGTGCCATCAGTACTGGGCCTAGCGGAAGCACAGATACGCAGTATTTT
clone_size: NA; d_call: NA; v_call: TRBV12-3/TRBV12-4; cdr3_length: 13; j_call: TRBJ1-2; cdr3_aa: CASSVFRLYGYTF; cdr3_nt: TGTGCCAGCAGTGTCTTTCGTCTCTATGGCTACACCTTC
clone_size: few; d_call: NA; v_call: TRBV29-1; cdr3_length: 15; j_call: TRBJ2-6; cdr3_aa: CSARARGSGANVLTF; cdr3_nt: TGCAGCGCGAGGGCCAGGGGATCTGGGGCCAACGTCCTGACTTTC
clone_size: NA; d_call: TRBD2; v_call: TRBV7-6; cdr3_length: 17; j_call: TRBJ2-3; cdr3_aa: CASSAGLAGGGTDTQYF; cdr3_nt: TGTGCCAGCAGCGCCGGACTAGCGGGAGGGGGCACAGATACGCAGTATTTT
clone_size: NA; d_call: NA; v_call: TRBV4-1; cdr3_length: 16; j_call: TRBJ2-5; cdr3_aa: CASSQDHGPDGETQYF; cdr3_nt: TGCGCCAGCAGCCAAGATCACGGGCCCGACGGGGAGACCCAGTACTTC
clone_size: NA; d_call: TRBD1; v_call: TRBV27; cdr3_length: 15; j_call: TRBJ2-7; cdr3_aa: CASRRSGTGGGEQYF; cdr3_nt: TGTGCCAGCAGACGCTCCGGGACAGGGGGTGGCGAGCAGTACTTC
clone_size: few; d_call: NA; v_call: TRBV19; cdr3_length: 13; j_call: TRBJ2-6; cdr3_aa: CASKEPGANVLTF; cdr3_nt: TGTGCCAGTAAGGAACCTGGGGCCAACGTCCTGACTTTC
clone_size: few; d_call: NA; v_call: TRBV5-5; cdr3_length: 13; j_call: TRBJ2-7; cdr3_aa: CASSLALAYEQYF; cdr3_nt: TGTGCCAGCAGCTTGGCTCTAGCCTACGAGCAGTACTTC
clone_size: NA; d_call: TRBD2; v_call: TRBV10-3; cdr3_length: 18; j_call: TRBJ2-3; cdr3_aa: CAISPQTSGRGGTDTQYF; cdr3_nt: TGTGCCATCAGCCCGCAGACTAGCGGGAGAGGGGGCACAGATACGCAGTATTTT
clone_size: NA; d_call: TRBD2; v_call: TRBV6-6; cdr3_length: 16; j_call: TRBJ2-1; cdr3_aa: CASNVGGRATYNEQFF; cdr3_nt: TGTGCCAGCAACGTCGGGGGGAGGGCAACCTACAATGAGCAGTTCTTC
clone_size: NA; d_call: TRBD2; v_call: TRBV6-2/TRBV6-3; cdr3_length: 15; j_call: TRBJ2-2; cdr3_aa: CASSYGGDFTGELFF; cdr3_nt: TGTGCCAGCAGTTACGGGGGGGACTTCACCGGGGAGCTGTTTTTT
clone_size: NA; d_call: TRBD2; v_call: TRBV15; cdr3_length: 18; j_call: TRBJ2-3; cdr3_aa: CATSREPLGLAGTDTQYF; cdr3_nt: TGTGCCACCAGCAGAGAACCTTTGGGACTAGCGGGCACAGATACGCAGTATTTT
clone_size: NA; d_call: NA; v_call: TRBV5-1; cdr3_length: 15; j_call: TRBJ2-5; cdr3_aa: CASTRGGGVGETQYF; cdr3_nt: TGCGCCAGCACTAGGGGCGGCGGTGTGGGAGAGACCCAGTACTTC
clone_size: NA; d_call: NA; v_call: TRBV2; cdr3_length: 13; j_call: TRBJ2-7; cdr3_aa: CASSGGGGLEQYF; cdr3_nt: TGTGCCAGCAGTGGAGGGGGGGGCCTCGAGCAGTACTTC
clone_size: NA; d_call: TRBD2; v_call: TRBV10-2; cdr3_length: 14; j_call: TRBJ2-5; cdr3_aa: CASSDLAGGETQYF; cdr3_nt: TGCGCCAGCAGTGATCTAGCGGGAGGTGAGACCCAGTACTTC
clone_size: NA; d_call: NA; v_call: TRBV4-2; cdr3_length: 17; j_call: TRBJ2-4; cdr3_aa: CASSQIVSEGAKNIQYF; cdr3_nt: TGTGCCAGCAGCCAAATTGTTAGCGAGGGGGCCAAAAACATTCAGTACTTC
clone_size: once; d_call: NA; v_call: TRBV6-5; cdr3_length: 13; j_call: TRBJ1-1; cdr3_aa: CASSGPTDTEAFF; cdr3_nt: TGTGCCAGCAGCGGACCCACGGACACTGAAGCTTTCTTT
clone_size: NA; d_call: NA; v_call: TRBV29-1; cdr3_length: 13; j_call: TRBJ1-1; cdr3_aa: CSVLTQMNTEAFF; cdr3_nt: TGCAGCGTTCTAACCCAAATGAACACTGAAGCTTTCTTT
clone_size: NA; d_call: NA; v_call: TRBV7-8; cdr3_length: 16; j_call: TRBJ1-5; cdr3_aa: CASSLVPNRDGQPQHF; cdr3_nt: TGTGCCAGCAGCTTAGTCCCAAACAGGGATGGGCAGCCCCAGCATTTT
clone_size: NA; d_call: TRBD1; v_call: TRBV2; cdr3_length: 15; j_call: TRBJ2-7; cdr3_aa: CASRVQGRGSYEQYF; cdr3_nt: TGTGCCAGCAGAGTACAGGGGAGAGGGTCCTACGAGCAGTACTTC
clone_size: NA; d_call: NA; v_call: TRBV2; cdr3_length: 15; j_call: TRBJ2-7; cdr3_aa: CASIGELPNPIEQYF; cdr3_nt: TGTGCCAGCATTGGAGAGCTCCCAAATCCCATCGAGCAGTACTTC
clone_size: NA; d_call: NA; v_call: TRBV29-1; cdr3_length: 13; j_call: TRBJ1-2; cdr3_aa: CSVDGGGWGGYTF; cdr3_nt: TGCAGCGTTGACGGGGGAGGATGGGGTGGCTACACCTTC
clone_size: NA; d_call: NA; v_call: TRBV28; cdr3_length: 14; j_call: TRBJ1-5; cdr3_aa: CASSLAQGNQPQHF; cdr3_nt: TGTGCCAGCAGTTTAGCACAGGGCAATCAGCCCCAGCATTTT
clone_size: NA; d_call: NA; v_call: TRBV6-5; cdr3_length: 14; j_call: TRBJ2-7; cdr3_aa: CASSYSRGRYEQYF; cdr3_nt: TGTGCCAGCAGTTACTCTAGAGGGAGGTACGAGCAGTACTTC
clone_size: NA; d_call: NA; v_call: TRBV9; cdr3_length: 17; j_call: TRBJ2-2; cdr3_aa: CASSVAISGSNTGELFF; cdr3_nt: TGTGCCAGCAGCGTAGCTATATCGGGATCGAACACCGGGGAGCTGTTTTTT
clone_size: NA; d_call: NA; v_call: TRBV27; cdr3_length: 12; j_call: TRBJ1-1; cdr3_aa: CASRTGNTEAFF; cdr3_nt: TGTGCCAGCAGGACAGGGAACACTGAAGCTTTCTTT
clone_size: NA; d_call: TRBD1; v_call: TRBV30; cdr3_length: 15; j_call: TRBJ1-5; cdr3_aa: CAWQTGGHSNQPQHF; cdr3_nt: TGTGCCTGGCAAACAGGGGGCCATAGCAATCAGCCCCAGCATTTT
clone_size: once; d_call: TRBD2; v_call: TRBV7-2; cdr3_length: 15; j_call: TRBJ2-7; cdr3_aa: CASSFIPGRLYEQYF; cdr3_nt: TGTGCCAGCAGCTTCATTCCCGGGAGGTTATACGAGCAGTACTTC
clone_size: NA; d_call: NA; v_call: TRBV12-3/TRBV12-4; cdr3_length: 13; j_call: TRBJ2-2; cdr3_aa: CASSGPNRGELFF; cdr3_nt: TGTGCCAGCAGCGGCCCTAATCGCGGGGAGCTGTTTTTT
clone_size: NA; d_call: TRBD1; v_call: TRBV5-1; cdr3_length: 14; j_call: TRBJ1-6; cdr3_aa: CVSTPGTGASPLHF; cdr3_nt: TGCGTCAGCACCCCCGGGACAGGGGCTTCACCCCTCCACTTT
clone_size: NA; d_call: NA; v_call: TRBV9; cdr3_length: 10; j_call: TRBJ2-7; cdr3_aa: CASKTAWQYF; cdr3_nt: TGTGCCAGCAAAACCGCGTGGCAGTACTTC
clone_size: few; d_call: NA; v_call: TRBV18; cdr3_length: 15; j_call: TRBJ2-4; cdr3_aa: CASSPSSKARNIQYF; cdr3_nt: TGTGCCAGCTCACCATCAAGTAAAGCTAGAAACATTCAGTACTTC
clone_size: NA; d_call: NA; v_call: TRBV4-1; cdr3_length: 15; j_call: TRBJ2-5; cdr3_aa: CASSQGIKYQETQYF; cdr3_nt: TGCGCCAGCAGCCAAGGGATTAAGTACCAAGAGACCCAGTACTTC